This TCR beta chain was captured by sequencing in a study of T cells after yellow fever vaccination. At the level of the study: Preparation of the low-cell-number fractions used SMART-Seq v4 Ultra Low Input. Regarding the study as a whole: Weaker overall, the secondary response nonetheless peaked faster (day 5 versus 15). CD4 and CD8 compartments shared a small share of clonotypes.

Making TCR cDNA involved 5'RACE template switching, which added UMIs and a universal primer site. TCRdb itself ran the 5' RACE reads through MiXCR, one entry per CDR3 protein. The sample contains about 320,000 distinct CDR3 sequences, around 6.8% of which appear only once. This clonotype was found many times. Its specificity is unknown. The CDR3 runs to 13 residues. The ends were cut back, 0 bases at V and 8 bases at J, with 13 bases in the middle. Germline CDR1 SQVTM, CDR2 ANQGSEA. The genes are TRBV29-1 and TRBJ1-1; perhaps TRBD1 as D (5 bases). This sequence was found in a man aged 18 to 30 who received the YFV17D yellow fever vaccine. The material was PBMCs, obtained around 45 days after the first yellow fever vaccination. CDR3 residues: CSVEEWGSPEAFF. CDR3 DNA: TGCAGCGTTGAAGAGTGGGGGTCCCCAGAAGCTTTCTTT.